The 2 T cell receptor beta chains below come from one sample, sequenced in a study of CD8 T cells in Susac syndrome. Random hexamers were used to reverse transcribe an amount of roughly 0.45 to 1 ug RNA. TCRdb re-called the immunoSEQ multiplex PCR reads through MiXCR, storing one row per CDR3 protein. The profile covers some 450,000 distinct CDR3 sequences, with more than 80% appearing a single time and 0.12% taken by the ten largest. Source material: CD8+ T cells from PBMCs. These receptor sequences come from a human donor with multiple sclerosis.

The rearrangement links TRBV5-5 to TRBJ2-1; 8 bases agree with TRBD1. Germline V lookup: CDR1 SGHKS, CDR2 YYEKEE (reference sequence). There are 14 residues in the CDR3. V shed 1 base, J shed 9 bases, and the junction held 6 bases outside the gene matches. The CDR3, as DNA: TGTGCCAGCAGCTTGTGGCAGGGGGCAGGTGAGCAGTTCTTC. Translating it yields CASSLWQGAGEQFF.

There are many counts of this clonotype. The CDR3 nucleotides are TGTGCCAGCAGTTTATACCGAGAGACCCAGTACTTC. Its translation: CASSLYRETQYF. The chain carries TRBV12-3 or TRBV12-4 and TRBJ2-5; D not certain. Trimming took 2 bases from V and 4 from J, leaving 5 bases between them. CDR3 length: 12 amino acids.